One and the same sample provided the 22 T cell receptor beta chains below, sequenced in a study of control samples from healthy donors and cancer patients. TCRdb keeps only in-frame clones here, not all; method: immunoSEQ multiplex PCR. The sample includes around 140,000 clones, approximately 89% of them seen just once. Sequenced material: PBMCs. These receptors were taken from a man in his fifties with head and neck cancer.

The chain joins TRBV6-1 to TRBJ2-5; D is perhaps TRBD2 (5 bases). The CDR3 loop spans 15 amino acids. Germline V gives CDR1 MNHNS, CDR2 SASEGT. Trimming shortened V by 2 bases and J by 4 bases, and 14 bases separated the two germline ends. CDR3 sequence (DNA): TGTGCCAGCAGTGAATTTTCTAGAGGGCGAGAGACCCAGTACTTC. This sequence encodes CASSEFSRGRETQYF.

The chain has TRBV2 and TRBJ1-1; D unresolved. This CDR3 spans 14 amino acids. The ends were cut back, 4 bases at V and 2 bases at J, with 11 bases in the middle. Germline lookup yields CDR1 SNHLY and CDR2 FYNNEI. The CDR3, as DNA: TGTGCCAGCAGTGTGGTCTGGGGAAACACTGAAGCTTTCTTT. Translated, it gives CASSVVWGNTEAFF.

V and J are TRBV6-6 and TRBJ2-4, with D uncertain. The CDR3 totals 9 residues. CDR1 and CDR2 (germline): MNHNY, SVGAGI (reference sequence). Trimming took 8 bases from V and 7 from J, leaving 3 bases between them. The CDR3 sequence: CASGNIQYF. Here the CDR3 DNA reads TGTGCCAGCGGTAACATTCAGTACTTC.

The chain is built from TRBV5-1 and TRBJ2-5; TRBD2 matches 12 bases. This CDR3 has 16 residues. Per germline, CDR1 SGHRS and CDR2 YFSETQ. The V segment lost 3 bases and the J segment 2 bases; nucleotides outside the gene matches: 5. This CDR3 is CASSSTSGRTQETQYF. The CDR3 nucleotides are TGCGCCAGCAGCTCGACTAGCGGGAGAACGCAAGAGACCCAGTACTTC.

The V gene is TRBV11-2, the J gene TRBJ2-7; the D gene is possibly TRBD2 (6 bases). CDR1 SGHAT and CDR2 FQNNGV come from the germline V gene. CDR3 length: 15 residues. With 4 bases removed from V and 2 bases from J, the gap between germline ends came to 15 bases. For the CDR3, the DNA is TGTGCCAGCAGCTCCCCGCGGGACTCTACCTACGAGCAGTACTTC. Translation: CASSSPRDSTYEQYF.

V usage is TRBV3-1 (or the pseudogene TRBV3-2) and J usage is TRBJ2-2; TRBD2 might be the D (6 bases). Germline-derived CDR1 and CDR2 are LGHDT and YNNKEL (reference sequence). With 4 bases removed from V and 5 bases from J, the gap between germline ends came to 11 bases. CDR3 length: 14 amino acids. CDR3 in DNA: TGTGCCAGCAGCCTTTCCGGGGGAACCGGGGAGCTGTTTTTT. This translates into CASSLSGGTGELFF.

The chain combines TRBV18 with TRBJ2-7, with 9 bases identical to TRBD1. V was clipped by 5 bases and J by 6 bases; unmatched bases: 8. Germline-derived CDR1 and CDR2 are KGHSH and LQKENI. The CDR3 is 14 amino acids. The DNA for the CDR3 is TGTGCCAGCTCATCGGGACAGGGAAGGGGCGAGCAGTACTTC. Residues: CASSSGQGRGEQYF.

This chain joins TRBV7-3 and TRBJ2-1; 9 bases match TRBD2. V lost 1 base, J lost 6 bases, and 4 bases stayed unmatched. CDR1 and CDR2 (germline): SGHTA, FQGTGA. The CDR3 runs 15 residues. The CDR3 nucleotides read TGTGCCAGCAGCTTAATGGCGACTAGCGGCAATGAGCAGTTCTTC. Its translation is CASSLMATSGNEQFF.

J is TRBJ1-5 and V is TRBV7-9; D is unresolved. The CDR3 has 12 amino acids. Per the germline V gene, CDR1 is SEHNR and CDR2 is FQNEAQ (reference sequence). Deletions cut 1 base from V and 7 bases from J, with 5 bases between. CDR3 in amino acids: CASSLGVQPQHF. Here the CDR3 DNA reads TGTGCCAGCAGCTTAGGAGTCCAGCCCCAGCATTTT.

The V call is TRBV18, the J call TRBJ2-5, with TRBD2 identical over 14 bases. Germline V gene sequence: CDR1 KGHSH, CDR2 LQKENI. The length of the CDR3 is 17 residues. J gave up 2 bases and V 3 bases, and 5 bases lay outside the gene matches. CDR3: CASSPPGLAGGQETQYF. As DNA, the CDR3 is TGTGCCAGCTCACCGCCCGGACTAGCGGGGGGTCAAGAGACCCAGTACTTC.

The V and J genes are TRBV7-9 and TRBJ2-3; maybe TRBD1 (5 bases). V gave up 5 bases and J gave up 5 bases, with 17 bases separating them. The CDR3 consists of 15 residues. Germline lookup yields CDR1 SEHNR and CDR2 FQNEAQ (reference sequence). The CDR3 DNA follows: TGTGCCAGCAGCCCCTTGTGGCCCACAGGAGATACGCAGTATTTT. Translated: CASSPLWPTGDTQYF.

This clone was detected once. The chain is built from TRBV29-1 and TRBJ2-1; TRBD2 matches 10 bases. This CDR3 spans 13 amino acids. Unmatched junction bases numbered 5, after V lost 3 bases and J lost 9 bases. Germline CDR1 reads SQVTM; CDR2 reads ANQGSEA. CDR3 loop: CSVEDSSGSEQFF. CDR3 coding DNA: TGCAGCGTTGAGGATTCTAGCGGGAGTGAGCAGTTCTTC.

This chain joins TRBV7-6 and TRBJ2-7; 7 bases match TRBD1. With V trimmed by 6 bases and J by 3 bases, 11 bases remained unmatched. There are 15 residues in the CDR3. Germline CDR1 reads SGHVS; CDR2 reads FNYEAQ. For the CDR3, the DNA is TGTGCCAGCAGTCCTACCGCCCGGGACAGCTACGAGCAGTACTTC. This sequence encodes CASSPTARDSYEQYF.

This chain connects TRBV2 to TRBJ2-7; D is uncertain. The CDR3 length is 12 residues. Germline V lookup: CDR1 SNHLY, CDR2 FYNNEI. V was trimmed by 3 bases and J by 5 bases, leaving 8 bases between them. This CDR3 is CASSEVLDEQYF. CDR3 coding DNA: TGTGCCAGCAGTGAGGTTTTGGACGAGCAGTACTTC.

V and J are TRBV27 and TRBJ2-7; tentatively, D is TRBD1 (5 bases). V lost 1 base, J lost 2 bases, and 9 bases lay in between. CDR1 and CDR2 (germline): MNHEY, SMNVEV (reference sequence). The CDR3 is 14 amino acids. The CDR3 loop reads CASSLLGAPYEQYF. DNA of the CDR3: TGTGCCAGCAGTTTATTAGGGGCACCCTACGAGCAGTACTTC.

This clone showed up just a few times. DNA for the CDR3: TGTGCCAGCAGCTTGAAAGGGAACTATGGCTACACCTTC. Its translation: CASSLKGNYGYTF. The chain couples TRBV5-4 to TRBJ1-2, with D unresolved. Germline CDR1 is SGHNT and CDR2 is YYREEE (reference sequence). V lost 1 base and J 2 bases, leaving 6 bases between the germline ends. The CDR3 runs 13 residues.

Concerning this clone itself: Other nucleotide sequences from this sample produce the same CDR3. The V call is TRBV28, the J call TRBJ1-6, with a tentative D call TRBD1 (5 bases). The CDR3 sequence is 14 residues long. Trimming pared 2 bases from V and 7 bases from J, leaving 9 bases between. Germline CDR1 reads MDHEN; CDR2 reads SYDVKM. CDR3 amino acids: CASSLTGLNSPLHF. DNA of the CDR3: TGTGCCAGCAGTTTAACAGGATTGAATTCACCCCTCCACTTT.

V gene TRBV9 combines with J gene TRBJ1-2; D is unresolved. Between the trimmed V and J ends, which lost 0 bases and 2 bases, there was a span of 5 bases. This CDR3 is built from 13 residues. The germline V gene encodes CDR1 SGDLS and CDR2 YYNGEE. The CDR3 is CASSVGINYGYTF. As DNA, the CDR3 is TGTGCCAGCAGCGTAGGGATAAACTATGGCTACACCTTC.

The chain has TRBV6-5 and TRBJ2-7, with 11 bases lining up with TRBD2. Trimming removed 5 bases from V and 3 bases from J; junction bases left unmatched: 3. The CDR3 runs 14 residues. Looked up from germline, CDR1 is MNHEY and CDR2 is SVGAGI. In DNA form, the CDR3 reads TGTGCCAGCAGTCAGGGACTAGCGGTCTACGAGCAGTACTTC. It is translated as CASSQGLAVYEQYF.

The chain combines TRBV12-3 or TRBV12-4 with TRBJ1-2; a weak D match, TRBD1 (6 bases). The CDR3 is 13 residues long. Trimming took off 5 bases at V and 7 bases at J, with 14 bases between the two ends. CDR3 amino acids: CASSTGLQGGYTF. The CDR3 DNA reads TGTGCCAGCAGTACCGGCTTACAGGGTGGCTACACCTTC.

This clone was seen a few times. The chain is built from TRBV24-1 and TRBJ1-2; 10 bases match TRBD1. This CDR3 spans 14 amino acids. In germline, CDR1 is KGHDR, CDR2 SFDVKD. The trim removed 8 bases at V and 8 bases at J, leaving 10 bases unmatched. In DNA, the CDR3 is TGTGCCACCAATCGGGACAGGGACAGGGGAGGCTACACCTTC. Amino acid sequence: CATNRDRDRGGYTF.

This clone was seen once. The chain is built from TRBV7-9 and TRBJ1-1; no definite D call. This CDR3 spans 18 amino acids. Trimming took 5 bases from V and 1 from J, leaving 23 bases between them. CDR1 and CDR2 (germline): SEHNR, FQNEAQ (reference sequence). CDR3 amino acids: CASSPNRYSFLANTEAFF. In DNA form, the CDR3 reads TGTGCCAGCAGCCCAAACCGATACAGCTTCCTCGCGAACACTGAAGCTTTCTTT.